A single sample gave rise to the 28 T cell receptor beta chains below, sequenced in a study of T cell repertoires in cytomegalovirus infection. TCRdb redid the calling of the reads with MiXCR, one entry per CDR3 protein. The data show hundreds of thousands of distinct CDR3 sequences, with roughly 30% seen just once and 13% held by the top ten. These TCRs are of unknown antigen specificity. Here the sequenced sample was cultured CD8+ T cells from PBMCs, taken from culture after CMV antigen stimulation. These TCRs come from a human donor in good health (CMV status not recorded). Some clones in this sample may be carry-over from other donors' samples.

This clonotype was seen a few times. V usage is TRBV29-1 and J usage is TRBJ2-7, with D unresolved. Germline-derived CDR1 and CDR2 are SQVTM and ANQGSEA. V lost 1 base and J lost 2, with 12 bases in between. The CDR3 has 14 residues. The CDR3 bases are TGCAGCGTTGAAGTCGTGGGCACCCCCTACGAGCAGTACTTC. Protein sequence: CSVEVVGTPYEQYF.

In this sample, this clonotype turned up once. The chain couples TRBV20-1 to TRBJ2-7; D is perhaps TRBD2 (6 bases). CDR1 DFQATT and CDR2 SNEGSKA come from the germline V gene (reference sequence). V lost 0 bases and J 1 base, leaving 13 bases between the germline ends. The CDR3 extends over 15 amino acids. In DNA form, the CDR3 reads TGCAGTGCTAGAGAGATCCCGGGAGCGTCCTACGAGCAGTACTTC. This gives the protein CSAREIPGASYEQYF.

This clonotype was seen more than once but under ten times. The chain is built from TRBV3-1 and TRBJ2-1, with TRBD2 matching 9 bases. The V and J ends lost 5 bases and 4 bases, in that order; junction bases with no gene match: 9. The CDR3 totals 16 residues. Germline-derived CDR1 and CDR2 are LGHDT and YNNKEL (reference sequence). In nucleotides, the CDR3 is TGTGCCAGCAGCTATCAGCGGGGGGCCAGGTACAATGAGCAGTTCTTC. It yields the protein CASSYQRGARYNEQFF.

This clonotype was counted only a few times. The V call is TRBV4-2, the J call TRBJ2-7; 8 positions agree with TRBD1. The CDR3 is 17 residues long. V gave up 1 base and J gave up 0 bases; unmatched junction bases: 8. CDR1 is LGHNA and CDR2 is YNFKEQ in the germline V gene. CDR3 sequence reads: CASSQAPRGPNSYEQYF. Written as DNA, the CDR3 is TGTGCCAGCAGCCAAGCTCCCAGGGGGCCTAACTCCTACGAGCAGTACTTC.

This clonotype was counted a few times. The chain's CDR3 is CASSAAPVSTGGNTEAFF. The DNA for the CDR3 is TGTGCCAGCAGCGCAGCCCCCGTAAGTACAGGGGGGAACACTGAAGCTTTCTTT. This chain connects TRBV12-3 or TRBV12-4 to TRBJ1-1, with 8 bases aligning to TRBD1. The V segment lost 6 bases and the J segment 1 base; nucleotides outside the gene matches: 16. This CDR3 has 18 amino acids.

For this clonotype: Its ends do not fully match the called genes, so a read error is possible. CDR3 protein: CATSRDGRPNKKLFF. In DNA, the CDR3 is TGTGCCACCAGCAGAGATGGGCGGCCTAATAAAAAACTGTTTTTT. The chain links TRBV15 to TRBJ1-4; no clear D gene. Looked up from germline, CDR1 is LNHNV and CDR2 is YYDKDF (reference sequence). CDR3 length: 15 amino acids.

This clonotype was seen just once. This chain joins TRBV28 and TRBJ2-2; 10 bases match TRBD1. With V trimmed by 3 bases and J by 7 bases, 8 bases remained unmatched. The CDR3 is 16 residues long. CDR1 is MDHEN and CDR2 is SYDVKM in the germline V gene. The CDR3 region has the DNA TGTGCCAGCAGTTTCGTGGACAGGGGGTCGGGCGGGGAGCTGTTTTTT. Translated, it gives CASSFVDRGSGGELFF.

The table lists this clonotype with many counts. The chain joins TRBV7-9 to TRBJ1-2; D may be TRBD1 (6 bases). V was shortened by 1 base and J by 5 bases, with 17 bases between the two germline ends. Germline-derived CDR1 and CDR2 are SEHNR and FQNEAQ (reference sequence). This CDR3 has 16 residues. CDR3 coding DNA: TGTGCCAGCAGCTTAGATGCCAGGGGAACAAGATATGGCTACACCTTC. It codes for CASSLDARGTRYGYTF.

J is TRBJ2-1 and V is TRBV5-3, with 8 bases identical to TRBD1. TRBV5-3 falls under the ORF class, with uncertain function. V trimming: 8 bases; J trimming: 5 bases; junction bases outside the gene matches: 12. This CDR3 is 15 amino acids long. The CDR3 DNA reads TGTGCCAGCAGCCCCGACAGGGGAGGCAACAATGAGCAGTTCTTC. Translation gives CASSPDRGGNNEQFF.

This clonotype was detected only a few times. An end of the junction does not agree with germline; a read error may underlie this. The V and J genes are TRBV7-7 and TRBJ2-3; TRBD2 agrees at 7 bases. The CDR3 loop spans 15 amino acids. Germline CDR1 and CDR2: SSHAT and FNYEAQ (reference sequence). The DNA of the CDR3 is TGTGCTAGCAGCCGGACTAGGTCCGGGGGAGATACGCAGTATTTT. Translating it yields CASSRTRSGGDTQYF.

V is TRBV2 and J is TRBJ1-1; tentatively, D is TRBD1 (6 bases). This CDR3 region has 15 residues. V was pared by 8 bases and J by 4 bases, with 20 bases between. Germline assignment: CDR1 SNHLY and CDR2 FYNNEI. CDR3 DNA: TGTGCCAGCCTCGGGGGCAGGGGCCGAATCACTGAAGCTTTCTTT. Amino acid sequence: CASLGGRGRITEAFF.

This clonotype was found many times. The chain carries TRBV7-2 and TRBJ1-3; 10 bases line up with TRBD1. V lost 5 bases, J lost 1 base, and 5 bases stayed unmatched. The CDR3 has 16 amino acids. In germline, CDR1 is SGHTA, CDR2 FQGNSA. CDR3 in DNA: TGTGCCAGCAGCCCGCGGGACAGGGGATCTGGAAACACCATATATTTT. Translated, it gives CASSPRDRGSGNTIYF.

This clonotype showed up many times. The rearrangement joins TRBV19 to TRBJ2-7; D is perhaps TRBD1 (6 bases). With 9 bases removed from V and 2 bases from J, the gap between germline ends came to 14 bases. Germline V lookup: CDR1 LNHDA, CDR2 SQIVND (reference sequence). CDR3 length equals 13 residues. The CDR3 region is CASSPGQTYEQYF. The CDR3 DNA sequence: TGTGCCAGCAGCCCCGGACAGACCTACGAGCAGTACTTC.

This clonotype was seen ten or more times. This chain uses TRBV7-2 with TRBJ2-2, with 7 bases identical to TRBD2. V gave up 2 bases and J gave up 6 bases; unmatched junction bases: 6. This CDR3 comprises 15 residues. The V gene's germline CDR1 is SGHTA and CDR2 FQGNSA. The CDR3 bases are TGTGCCAGCAGCTTATGGGGAGGGGCCGCCGGGGAGCTGTTTTTT. Its translation: CASSLWGGAAGELFF. Using reference TRBV7-2 and TRBJ2-2 for the parts outside the CDR3, the full variable domain is GAGVSQSPSNKVTEKGKDVELRCDPISGHTALYWYRQSLGQGLEFLIYFQGNSAPDKSGLPSDRFSAERTGGSVSTLTIQRTQQEDSAVYLCASSLWGGAAGELFFGEGSRLTVL.

The table lists this clonotype with a few counts. The chain uses TRBV6-1 and TRBJ2-2, with 7 positions matching TRBD2. The CDR3 consists of 15 residues. The germline gives CDR1 MNHNS, CDR2 SASEGT. Trimming cost V 7 bases and J 1 base; bases outside gene matches: 6. CDR3 sequence (DNA): TGTGCCAGCATTCCGGGGAGGGTGAACACCGGGGAGCTGTTTTTT. It translates to CASIPGRVNTGELFF.

This chain connects TRBV28 to TRBJ1-5; D perhaps matches TRBD1 (5 bases). With 6 bases removed from V and 9 bases from J, the gap between germline ends came to 18 bases. The CDR3 has 14 amino acids. Germline V gene sequence: CDR1 MDHEN, CDR2 SYDVKM. The CDR3 spells CASSPPITGRPQHF. CDR3 nucleotide sequence: TGTGCCAGCAGCCCTCCCATCACAGGTCGGCCCCAGCATTTT.

At least ten counts were recorded for this clonotype. The V gene is TRBV6-2 or TRBV6-3, the J gene TRBJ1-5; D is ambiguous. The CDR3 has 14 residues. V lost 2 bases, J lost 6 bases, and 11 bases lay in between. Germline-derived CDR1 and CDR2 are MNHEY and SVGEGT. CDR3 sequence (DNA): TGTGCCAGCAGTTACGGAGGGATAGGTCAGCCCCAGCATTTT. Amino acid sequence: CASSYGGIGQPQHF.

J is TRBJ2-3 and V is TRBV4-2; 8 bases fit TRBD2. This CDR3 region has 17 residues. With 0 bases clipped from V and 0 bases from J, the junction kept 5 bases outside the gene matches. CDR1 is LGHNA, CDR2 YNFKEQ, per germline. The CDR3 coding sequence is TGTGCCAGCAGCCAAGATCTTACTAGCGGAAGCACAGATACGCAGTATTTT. It specifies CASSQDLTSGSTDTQYF.

This clonotype was detected a few times. The rearrangement links TRBV7-9 to TRBJ1-1, with 7 bases matching TRBD1. The germline V gene encodes CDR1 SEHNR and CDR2 FQNEAQ (reference sequence). The CDR3 totals 13 residues. V was pared by 4 bases and J by 8 bases, with 7 bases of the junction left unmatched. CDR3 sequence (DNA): TGTGCCAGCAGCTCAGGAGACAGGGACGAAGCTTTCTTT. The encoded protein is CASSSGDRDEAFF.

This clonotype was seen only a few times. The chain joins TRBV11-2 to TRBJ1-5; D possibly corresponds to TRBD1 (5 bases). The CDR3 is made up of 14 amino acids. Per germline, CDR1 SGHAT and CDR2 FQNNGV. V was pared by 6 bases and J by 9 bases, with 18 bases between. The CDR3 DNA reads as TGTGCCAGCAGTCACCGAGGGGTTGGAGGGCCCCAGCATTTT. Encoded protein: CASSHRGVGGPQHF.

The chain joins TRBV19 to TRBJ1-1; no definite D call. Germline loops: CDR1 LNHDA, CDR2 SQIVND (reference sequence). Trimming shortened V by 3 bases and J by 10 bases, and 30 bases separated the two germline ends. CDR3 size: 18 residues. The DNA of the CDR3 is TGTGCCAGTAGTATTCCCAATGGACGGGCCCCTAGGGATGGTGGAGCTTTCTTT. Encoded protein: CASSIPNGRAPRDGGAFF. Supplemented by reference TRBV19 and TRBJ1-1, the full variable domain reads DGGITQSPKYLFRKEGQNVTLSCEQNLNHDAMYWYRQDPGQGLRLIYYSQIVNDFQKGDIAEGYSVSREKKESFPLTVTSAQKNPTAFYLCASSIPNGRAPRDGGAFFGQGTRLTVV.

For this clonotype: At one end the junction does not follow the germline gene, possibly because of a read error. The chain combines TRBV27 with TRBJ1-1; 8 bases are shared with TRBD1. There are 12 residues in the CDR3. Germline CDR1 and CDR2: MNHEY and SMNVEV (reference sequence). CDR3 nucleotide sequence: TGTGCCAGCAGTTTGGGGGGGACAGGTCCAATCTTT. It codes for CASSLGGTGPIF.

The chain employs TRBV10-3 and TRBJ1-2, with a possible D match to TRBD1 (6 bases). V lost 4 bases and J 0 bases, leaving 15 bases between the germline ends. Germline-derived CDR1 and CDR2 are ENHRY and SYGVKD. This CDR3 contains 16 residues. The DNA of the CDR3 is TGTGCCATCAGTGTGGGGGACACCACCGCTAACTATGGCTACACCTTC. Translation gives CAISVGDTTANYGYTF.

This chain joins TRBV27 and TRBJ2-1; TRBD2 aligns across 13 bases. This CDR3 contains 17 residues. Looked up from germline, CDR1 is MNHEY and CDR2 is SMNVEV (reference sequence). V trimming: 5 bases; J trimming: 3 bases; junction bases outside the gene matches: 7. CDR3 residues: CASSPQGLAGSYNEQFF. CDR3 coding DNA: TGTGCCAGCAGTCCCCAGGGACTAGCGGGGAGCTACAATGAGCAGTTCTTC.

The V and J genes are TRBV27 and TRBJ1-2; tentatively, D is TRBD1 (5 bases). CDR1 is MNHEY, CDR2 SMNVEV, per germline (reference sequence). This CDR3 spans 15 amino acids. The V gene lost 2 bases and the J gene lost 8 bases, with 18 bases spanning the gap. This CDR3 reads CASSLNRNQPGGYTF. The CDR3 coding sequence is TGTGCCAGCAGTTTAAACAGGAATCAACCGGGGGGCTACACCTTC.

This chain connects TRBV7-6 to TRBJ1-2; D not resolved. The CDR3 runs to 13 residues. V was trimmed by 1 base and J by 3 bases, leaving 6 bases between them. The germline gives CDR1 SGHVS, CDR2 FNYEAQ. CDR3 DNA sequence: TGTGCCAGCAGCTTAGAACTCCACTATGGCTACACCTTC. It encodes CASSLELHYGYTF.

The gene calls are TRBV7-2 and TRBJ2-3; D call uncertain. V lost 3 bases to trimming and J lost 4 bases, with 11 bases between them. The V gene's germline CDR1 is SGHTA and CDR2 FQGNSA. The CDR3 length is 14 residues. The DNA for the CDR3 is TGTGCCAGCAGCTTTGCATTTTTGTCAGATACGCAGTATTTT. Translated: CASSFAFLSDTQYF.

The gene calls are TRBV7-6 and TRBJ1-3, with D hard to call. The CDR3 covers 13 residues. The V gene's germline CDR1 is SGHVS and CDR2 FNYEAQ. Deletions cut 7 bases from V and 0 bases from J, with 7 bases between. This CDR3 reads CASKKPSGNTIYF. As DNA, the CDR3 is TGTGCCAGCAAGAAGCCCTCTGGAAACACCATATATTTT.